This T cell receptor (beta chain) was identified during a study of beta chain features in type 1 diabetes. Study results and caveats: PCR might show a preference for shorter templates, equally across patients and controls. More deletions and fewer insertions at VDJ junctions were found in patients with type 1 diabetes.

V lost 0 bases and J 4 bases, leaving 11 bases between the germline ends. Germline assignment: CDR1 SGHRS and CDR2 YFSETQ. The CDR3 runs 15 residues. On this clone: Its antigen remains unknown.

Expressed TCRB transcripts were sequenced because the isolated RNA had all been reverse transcribed beforehand. Reads averaged approximately 970,000 for stem cell-like memory T cell samples. The protocol was immunoSEQ multiplex PCR, while the TCRdb copy is restricted to in-frame clones and leaves out a portion. The sample yields about 110,000 clones, 30% to 40% seen once. The TCR originated in a woman aged 18-29 years in good health. Sequenced: stem cell memory CD4+ T cells from blood. The rearrangement joins TRBV5-1 to TRBJ1-5; no firm D call. DNA for the CDR3: TGCGCCAGCAGCTTGGGGCCAGAAAAAAATCAGCCCCAGCATTTT. It codes for CASSLGPEKNQPQHF.